Each of the 8 T cell receptor beta chains below was sequenced from the same sample in a study of Ad26.COV2.S vaccination and SARS-CoV-2 variants. Clones were sequenced by immunoSEQ multiplex PCR, and TCRdb holds only the in-frame ones, with some missing. The table shows 350,000 to 500,000 clones, with 88% occurring only once. Sample treatment: some 19 received Ad26.COV2.S at low or high dose, single or two shots; a few received placebo; per-sample allocation not given. It was on day 63 after the first vaccine or placebo injection that samples were taken. The sample here was peripheral blood, taken in a trial of Ad26.COV2.S vaccine versus placebo. The receptors originated from a person aged 18-65 years who received the Ad26.COV2.S COVID-19 vaccine or a placebo.

The chain couples TRBV11-2 to TRBJ2-7; D is perhaps TRBD1 (5 bases). The V and J ends lost 5 bases and 3 bases respectively, with 20 bases between them. Germline V gives CDR1 SGHAT, CDR2 FQNNGV. CDR3 length equals 16 residues. In DNA, the CDR3 is TGTGCCAGCAGCCCAGCTAGACTTGGGGCGGACTACGAGCAGTACTTC. It is translated as CASSPARLGADYEQYF.

V is TRBV7-6 and J is TRBJ1-3; D gene ambiguous. Per the germline V gene, CDR1 is SGHVS and CDR2 is FNYEAQ. V lost 5 bases and J 0 bases, leaving 14 bases between the germline ends. The CDR3 contains 16 residues. For the CDR3, the DNA is TGTGCCAGCAGCATAAACGGAGGAGACTCTGGAAACACCATATATTTT. It yields the protein CASSINGGDSGNTIYF.

V gene TRBV4-1 combines with J gene TRBJ2-7, with D maybe TRBD1 (6 bases). Between the trimmed V and J ends, which lost 3 bases and 0 bases, there was a span of 12 bases. The germline CDR1 and CDR2 sequences are MGHRA and YSYEKL. The CDR3 is 15 amino acids. The CDR3 region is CASSQTTGTSYEQYF. The CDR3 nucleotides read TGCGCCAGCAGCCAGACGACAGGTACCTCCTACGAGCAGTACTTC.

The chain couples TRBV4-1 to TRBJ1-4; D unresolved. Germline V gene sequence: CDR1 MGHRA, CDR2 YSYEKL. V was pared by 8 bases and J by 5 bases, with 12 bases between. The CDR3 loop spans 13 amino acids. In DNA, the CDR3 is TGCGCCAGCGCTGCTGCCGGGAATGAAAAACTGTTTTTT. Translation: CASAAAGNEKLFF.

V is TRBV7-3 and J is TRBJ2-5, with D perhaps assigned TRBD1 or TRBD2 (6 bases each). The CDR3 is 15 residues long. The germline CDR1 and CDR2 sequences are SGHTA and FQGTGA. V lost 0 bases, J lost 5 bases, and 13 bases lay in between. The CDR3 DNA is TGTGCCAGCAGCTTAACTCGGGGGCCGGGTGAGACCCAGTACTTC. Its translation is CASSLTRGPGETQYF.

This clone was recorded a few times. The chain joins TRBV7-8 to TRBJ1-2; TRBD1 matches 9 bases. Trimming took 2 bases from V and 6 from J; bases not matched to a gene: 4. Looked up from germline, CDR1 is SGHVS and CDR2 is FQNEAQ. This CDR3 has 14 residues. The CDR3 DNA follows: TGTGCCAGCAGCTTACTGGGACAGGGACATGGCTACACCTTC. Translated: CASSLLGQGHGYTF.

V and J are TRBV6-5 and TRBJ2-2; TRBD1 aligns across 9 bases. V lost 8 bases to trimming and J lost 4 bases; unmatched junction nucleotides: 5. CDR1 and CDR2 (germline): MNHEY, SVGAGI. This CDR3 has 14 amino acids. The CDR3 reads CASHPGQGTGELFF. The CDR3, as DNA: TGTGCCAGCCATCCGGGACAGGGCACCGGGGAGCTGTTTTTT.

Concerning this clone itself: A junction boundary mismatches the germline segment, possibly from a read error. The rearrangement links TRBV29-1 to TRBJ1-1; D may be TRBD1 (6 bases). CDR1 and CDR2 (germline): SQVTM, ANQGSEA. This CDR3 comprises 13 residues. CDR3 DNA sequence: TGCAGCGTGGAAGGACAGTTTATGACTGAAGCTTTCTTT. Its translation is CSVEGQFMTEAFF.